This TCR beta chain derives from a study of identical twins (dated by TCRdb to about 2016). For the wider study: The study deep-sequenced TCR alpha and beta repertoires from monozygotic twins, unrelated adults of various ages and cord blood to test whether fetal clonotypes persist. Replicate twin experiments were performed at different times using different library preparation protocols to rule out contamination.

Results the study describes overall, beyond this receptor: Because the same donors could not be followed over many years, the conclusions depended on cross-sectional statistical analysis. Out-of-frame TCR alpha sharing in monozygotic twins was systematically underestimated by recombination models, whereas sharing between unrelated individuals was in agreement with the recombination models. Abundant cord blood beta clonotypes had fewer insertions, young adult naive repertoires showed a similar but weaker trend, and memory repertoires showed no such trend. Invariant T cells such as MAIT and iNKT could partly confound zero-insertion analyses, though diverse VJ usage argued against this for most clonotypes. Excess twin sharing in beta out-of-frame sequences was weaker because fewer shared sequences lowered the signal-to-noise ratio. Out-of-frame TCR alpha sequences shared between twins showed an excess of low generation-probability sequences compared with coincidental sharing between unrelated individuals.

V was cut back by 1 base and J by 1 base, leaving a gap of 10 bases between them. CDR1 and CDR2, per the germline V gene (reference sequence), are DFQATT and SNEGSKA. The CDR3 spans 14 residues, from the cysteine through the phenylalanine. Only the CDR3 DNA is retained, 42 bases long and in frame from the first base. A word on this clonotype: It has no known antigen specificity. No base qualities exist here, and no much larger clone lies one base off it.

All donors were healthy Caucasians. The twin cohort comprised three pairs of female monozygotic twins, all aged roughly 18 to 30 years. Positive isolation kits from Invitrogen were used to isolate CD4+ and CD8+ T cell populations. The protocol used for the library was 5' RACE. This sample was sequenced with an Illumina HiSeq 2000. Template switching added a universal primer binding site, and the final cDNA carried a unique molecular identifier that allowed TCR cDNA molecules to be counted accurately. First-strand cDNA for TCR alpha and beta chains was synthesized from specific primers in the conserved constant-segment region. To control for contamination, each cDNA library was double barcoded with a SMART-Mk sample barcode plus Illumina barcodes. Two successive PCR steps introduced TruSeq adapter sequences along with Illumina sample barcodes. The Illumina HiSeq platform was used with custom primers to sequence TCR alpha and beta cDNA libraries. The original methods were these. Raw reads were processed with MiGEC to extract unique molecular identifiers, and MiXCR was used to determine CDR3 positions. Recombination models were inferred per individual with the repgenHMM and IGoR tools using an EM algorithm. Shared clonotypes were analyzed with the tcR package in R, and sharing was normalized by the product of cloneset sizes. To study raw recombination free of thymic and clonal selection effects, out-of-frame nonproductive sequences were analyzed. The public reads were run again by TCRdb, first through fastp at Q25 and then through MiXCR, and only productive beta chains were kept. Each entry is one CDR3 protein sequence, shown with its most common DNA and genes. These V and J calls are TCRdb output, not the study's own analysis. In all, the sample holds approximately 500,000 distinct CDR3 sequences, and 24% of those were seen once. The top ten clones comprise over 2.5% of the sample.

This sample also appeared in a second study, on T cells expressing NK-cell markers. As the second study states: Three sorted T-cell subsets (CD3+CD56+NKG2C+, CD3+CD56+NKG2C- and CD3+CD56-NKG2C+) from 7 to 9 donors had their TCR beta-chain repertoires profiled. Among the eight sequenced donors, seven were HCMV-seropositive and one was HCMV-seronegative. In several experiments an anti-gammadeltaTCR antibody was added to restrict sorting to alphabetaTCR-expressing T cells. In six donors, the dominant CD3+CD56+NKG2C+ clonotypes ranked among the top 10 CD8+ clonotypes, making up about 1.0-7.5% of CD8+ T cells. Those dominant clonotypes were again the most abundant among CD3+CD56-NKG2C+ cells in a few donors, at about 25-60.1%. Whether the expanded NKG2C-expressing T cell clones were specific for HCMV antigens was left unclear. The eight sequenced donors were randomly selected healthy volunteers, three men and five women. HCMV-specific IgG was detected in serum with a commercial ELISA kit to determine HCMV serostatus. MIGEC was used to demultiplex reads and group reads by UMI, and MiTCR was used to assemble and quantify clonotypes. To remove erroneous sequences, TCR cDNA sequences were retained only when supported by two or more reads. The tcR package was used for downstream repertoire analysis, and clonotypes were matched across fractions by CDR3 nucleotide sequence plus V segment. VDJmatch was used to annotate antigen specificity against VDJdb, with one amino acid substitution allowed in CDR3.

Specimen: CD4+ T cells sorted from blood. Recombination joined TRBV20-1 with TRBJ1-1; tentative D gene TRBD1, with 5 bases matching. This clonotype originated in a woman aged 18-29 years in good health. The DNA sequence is TGCAGTGCTAGAGTCTGGCAGGGGAACACTGAAGCTTTCTTT. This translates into CSARVWQGNTEAFF.